The next 27 T cell receptor beta chains were all read from a single sample in a study of T cell changes during pregnancy in multiple sclerosis. Generated by immunoSEQ multiplex PCR, the TCRdb table keeps only in-frame clones and is missing some. The sample includes about 88,000 clones, roughly 90% seen only once; the top ten take 1.5% to 1.7%. The material sequenced was peripheral blood, taken in the first trimester of pregnancy. The receptors originated from a female donor with multiple sclerosis, enrolled in a pregnancy study.

This chain uses TRBV15 with TRBJ1-2, with D possibly TRBD1 on 6 matching bases. Trimming took 0 bases from V and 5 from J, leaving 22 bases between them. The germline V gene encodes CDR1 LNHNV and CDR2 YYDKDF (reference sequence). The CDR3 is 18 residues long. This CDR3 is CATSREALIGGDGYGYTF. CDR3 coding DNA: TGTGCCACCAGCAGAGAAGCCCTCATAGGGGGGGATGGATATGGCTACACCTTC.

V gene TRBV5-1 combines with J gene TRBJ2-5, with D possibly matching TRBD2 (5 bases). Germline loops: CDR1 SGHRS, CDR2 YFSETQ. Trimming cost V 1 base and J 2 bases, with 15 bases left between them. This CDR3 has 16 amino acids. CDR3 region: CASSLRGQAGQETQYF. In nucleotides, the CDR3 is TGCGCCAGCAGCTTGAGAGGGCAGGCGGGTCAAGAGACCCAGTACTTC.

The rearrangement uses TRBV6-5 and TRBJ2-7; perhaps TRBD1 as D (6 bases). The CDR3 spans 15 residues. Trimming cost V 5 bases and J 5 bases, with 19 bases left between them. Germline CDR1 reads MNHEY; CDR2 reads SVGAGI. The CDR3 coding sequence is TGTGCCAGCAGTCCCAGAGGGGGAGTCCACCACGAGCAGTACTTC. Its protein product is CASSPRGGVHHEQYF.

The rearrangement uses TRBV5-1 and TRBJ1-1; no clear D gene. This CDR3 comprises 12 residues. CDR1 and CDR2 from the germline V gene are SGHRS and YFSETQ. V was pared by 2 bases and J by 8 bases, with 10 bases between. CDR3 amino acids: CASSLVGREAFF. The CDR3 DNA follows: TGCGCCAGCAGCTTAGTAGGGAGGGAAGCTTTCTTT.

This chain uses TRBV4-3 with TRBJ2-5; TRBD1 agrees at 10 bases. The ends lost 1 base at V and 5 bases at J; junction bases unmatched: 7. This CDR3 spans 16 amino acids. CDR1 is LGHNA and CDR2 is YSLEER in the germline V gene. In nucleotides, the CDR3 is TGCGCCAGCAGCCAAGGCCGGGACAGGGGTGTTGAGACCCAGTACTTC. Its translation: CASSQGRDRGVETQYF.

The chain uses TRBV19 and TRBJ1-1, with a possible D match to TRBD1 (6 bases). Deletions cut 4 bases from V and 5 bases from J, with 11 bases between. Looked up from germline, CDR1 is LNHDA and CDR2 is SQIVND (reference sequence). The CDR3 is 13 amino acids. The CDR3 protein is CASSTSGDTEAFF. In nucleotides, the CDR3 is TGTGCCAGTAGTACATCAGGGGATACTGAAGCTTTCTTT.

The chain recombines TRBV9 with TRBJ2-3; D is unclear. With 0 bases removed from V and 3 bases from J, the gap between germline ends came to 8 bases. The V gene's germline CDR1 is SGDLS and CDR2 YYNGEE. CDR3 length: 14 residues. For the CDR3, the DNA is TGTGCCAGCAGCGTAGCACCTGCGACAGATACGCAGTATTTT. It specifies CASSVAPATDTQYF.

V usage is TRBV18 and J usage is TRBJ1-2, with D maybe TRBD1 (5 bases). CDR3 length: 14 amino acids. V lost 1 base and J lost 6, with 12 bases in between. Germline CDR1 reads KGHSH; CDR2 reads LQKENI. The CDR3 nucleotides are TGTGCCAGCTCACCACGGCAGGGTTCGGATGGCTACACCTTC. Its protein is CASSPRQGSDGYTF.

The chain is built from TRBV27 and TRBJ2-7, with 9 bases fitting TRBD1. CDR1 is MNHEY, CDR2 SMNVEV, per germline (reference sequence). With V trimmed by 6 bases and J by 4 bases, 7 bases remained unmatched. This CDR3 spans 14 amino acids. The CDR3 DNA sequence: TGTGCCAGCAGCTCGGCGGGGACAGGGTACGAGCAGTACTTC. Amino acid sequence: CASSSAGTGYEQYF.

This chain uses TRBV4-1 with TRBJ1-1, with no clear D. V gave up 0 bases and J gave up 0 bases, with 5 bases separating them. Germline V gene data show CDR1 as MGHRA and CDR2 as YSYEKL. The CDR3 sequence is 14 residues long. The CDR3 sequence is CASSQEWLNTEAFF. CDR3 nucleotide sequence: TGCGCCAGCAGCCAAGAATGGCTGAACACTGAAGCTTTCTTT.

The chain employs TRBV4-2 and TRBJ2-5; D ambiguous. V lost 1 base, J lost 4 bases, and 16 bases lay in between. From germline, CDR1 is LGHNA and CDR2 YNFKEQ. The CDR3 consists of 16 residues. CDR3 protein: CASSQVSSGTGETQYF. In DNA, the CDR3 is TGTGCCAGCAGCCAAGTGAGTTCCGGTACTGGAGAGACCCAGTACTTC.

The rearrangement uses TRBV6-1 and TRBJ1-2, with D unclear. With 3 bases removed from V and 5 bases from J, the gap between germline ends came to 13 bases. The germline gives CDR1 MNHNS, CDR2 SASEGT. The CDR3 spans 14 residues. The CDR3 bases are TGTGCCAGCAGTGATATGAGTGCGGGGTATGGCTACACCTTC. It specifies CASSDMSAGYGYTF.

The chain has TRBV5-4 and TRBJ1-2; 8 positions agree with TRBD1. The J segment lost 0 bases and the V segment lost 4 bases, leaving 2 bases of the junction unmatched. CDR3 size: 14 residues. The V gene's germline CDR1 is SGHNT and CDR2 YYREEE (reference sequence). This CDR3 is CASSRGQANYGYTF. CDR3 coding DNA: TGTGCCAGCAGCCGGGGACAGGCTAACTATGGCTACACCTTC.

This clone has just a few counts. V gene TRBV30 combines with J gene TRBJ1-1, with D unclear. V was shortened by 3 bases and J by 4 bases, with 9 bases between the two germline ends. Germline CDR1 is GTSNPN and CDR2 is SVGIG (reference sequence). This CDR3 is 12 amino acids long. As DNA, the CDR3 is TGTGCCTGGAGAAATACCGGCACTGAAGCTTTCTTT. Protein: CAWRNTGTEAFF.

The chain uses TRBV5-5 and TRBJ1-1; D may be TRBD1 (5 bases). Germline lookup yields CDR1 SGHKS and CDR2 YYEKEE (reference sequence). Trimming took off 2 bases at V and 4 bases at J, with 9 bases between the two ends. The CDR3 loop spans 13 amino acids. CDR3 sequence reads: CASSLGEGTEAFF. DNA for the CDR3: TGTGCCAGCAGCTTAGGGGAAGGCACTGAAGCTTTCTTT.

The chain recombines TRBV9 with TRBJ2-2; 10 nucleotides align to TRBD2. The CDR3 loop spans 16 amino acids. Unmatched junction bases numbered 6, after V lost 3 bases and J lost 4 bases. Germline V gene lookup returns CDR1 SGDLS and CDR2 YYNGEE. CDR3 residues: CASSAGTSASTGELFF. The CDR3 nucleotides read TGTGCCAGCAGCGCCGGGACTAGCGCCAGCACCGGGGAGCTGTTTTTT.

V is TRBV5-1 and J is TRBJ1-1; a possible D gene is TRBD1 (5 bases). CDR3 size: 14 residues. Germline CDR1 and CDR2: SGHRS and YFSETQ. The V gene lost 6 bases and the J gene lost 1 base, with 13 bases spanning the gap. The CDR3 loop reads CASTSGWGNTEAFF. The CDR3 nucleotides are TGCGCCAGCACCTCAGGGTGGGGGAACACTGAAGCTTTCTTT.

The chain is built from TRBV5-1 and TRBJ2-2; 7 nucleotides match TRBD2. The CDR3 is 15 residues long. Germline loops: CDR1 SGHRS, CDR2 YFSETQ. V was pared by 3 bases and J by 4 bases, with 6 bases of the junction left unmatched. The chain's CDR3 is CASSSLREGTGELFF. CDR3 coding DNA: TGCGCCAGCAGCTCCCTAAGGGAGGGCACCGGGGAGCTGTTTTTT.

The rearrangement links TRBV6-6 to TRBJ2-7; D is unresolved. This CDR3 region has 15 residues. Looked up from germline, CDR1 is MNHNY and CDR2 is SVGAGI (reference sequence). The germline V and J ends were trimmed by 7 bases and 2 bases, with 18 bases remaining between them. The CDR3 DNA is TGTGCCAGCATTTCTGAACTTAACCATGCCTACGAGCAGTACTTC. It codes for CASISELNHAYEQYF.

The chain is built from TRBV18 and TRBJ1-4, with 7 bases that match TRBD1. V gave up 3 bases and J gave up 1 base; unmatched junction bases: 11. CDR3 length: 18 residues. Germline V lookup: CDR1 KGHSH, CDR2 LQKENI. The CDR3 spells CASSPSGTARGTNEKLFF. In nucleotides, the CDR3 is TGTGCCAGCTCACCCTCCGGGACAGCGCGTGGAACTAATGAAAAACTGTTTTTT.

V gene TRBV13 combines with J gene TRBJ2-7, with TRBD2 as a possible D gene (6 bases). This CDR3 has 16 residues. V was clipped by 5 bases and J by 2 bases, with 19 bases between them. Germline V gene data show CDR1 as PRHDT and CDR2 as FYEKMQ (reference sequence). The CDR3 region is CASSPLPASATYEQYF. The CDR3 DNA sequence: TGTGCCAGCAGCCCCCTTCCGGCTAGCGCCACCTACGAGCAGTACTTC.

V and J are TRBV4-1 and TRBJ1-1; 7 bases map to TRBD1. Per germline, CDR1 MGHRA and CDR2 YSYEKL. The CDR3 length is 15 residues. J was trimmed by 3 bases and V by 3 bases; bases with no gene match: 7. In nucleotides, the CDR3 is TGCGCCAGCAGCCAGGCCACAGGGGTTGACACTGAAGCTTTCTTT. Its translation is CASSQATGVDTEAFF.

V and J are TRBV10-3 and TRBJ2-5; 8 bases are shared with TRBD2. After removal of 7 bases from V and 3 bases from J, the junction contained 7 bases not matched to a gene. The CDR3 extends over 14 amino acids. The V gene's germline CDR1 is ENHRY and CDR2 SYGVKD. The CDR3 DNA follows: TGTGCCATCAAAGGTAGTAGCGGGGAAGAGACCCAGTACTTC. Translated: CAIKGSSGEETQYF.

V usage is TRBV5-6 and J usage is TRBJ2-5; 9 bases are shared with TRBD1. V lost 2 bases and J lost 5; bases outside the gene matches: 4. CDR1 and CDR2 (germline): SGHDT, YYEEEE. The CDR3 is 14 residues long. CDR3 bases: TGTGCCAGCAGCTTAGGGACAGGGAGGGAGACCCAGTACTTC. It yields the protein CASSLGTGRETQYF.

The rearrangement links TRBV29-1 to TRBJ1-1; TRBD1 matches at 7 bases. The CDR3 totals 14 residues. J was trimmed by 1 base and V by 4 bases; bases with no gene match: 6. Germline V gene lookup returns CDR1 SQVTM and CDR2 ANQGSEA. The chain's CDR3 is CSVGNYRGNTEAFF. The CDR3 region has the DNA TGCAGCGTTGGAAACTACAGGGGGAACACTGAAGCTTTCTTT. The full variable domain, completed using reference TRBV29-1 and TRBJ1-1, is SAVISQKPSRDICQRGTSLTIQCQVDSQVTMMFWYRQQPGQSLTLIATANQGSEATYESGFVIDKFPISRPNLTFSTLTVSNMSPEDSSIYLCSVGNYRGNTEAFFGQGTRLTVV.

The V gene is TRBV7-7, the J gene TRBJ2-2, with D hard to call. V dropped 2 bases and J dropped 7 bases, with 8 bases sitting between them. The CDR3 is made up of 13 amino acids. Germline CDR1 SSHAT, CDR2 FNYEAQ (reference sequence). CDR3 nucleotide sequence: TGTGCCAGCAGCTTAATTCGCGACGGGGAGCTGTTTTTT. This codes for CASSLIRDGELFF.

V usage is TRBV11-3 and J usage is TRBJ2-1, with 14 bases that match TRBD2. This CDR3 contains 16 residues. Looked up from germline, CDR1 is SGHNT and CDR2 is YENEEA. Losses at the gene ends were 2 bases for V and 10 bases for J; bases not matched to a gene: 7. The CDR3 DNA is TGTGCCAGCAGCTTACCCGGGACTAGCGGGAGAGGGGAGCAGTTCTTC. Translating gives CASSLPGTSGRGEQFF.